One sample yielded the 32 T cell receptor beta chains listed below, sequenced in a study of TIL therapy for anti-PD-1-resistant metastatic lung cancer. Regarding time point: pre-treatment sample, taken before nivolumab and TIL therapy. Most excised metastases sampled were pleural nodules or supraclavicular lymph nodes. The libraries were made with immunoSEQ v3. Sequenced by immunoSEQ multiplex PCR; TCRdb stores in-frame clones only, minus some. Of over 20,000 clones listed, over 55% were seen once; the top ten hold around 6.9%. Sequenced here: tumor tissue, sampled at baseline. The origin of the receptors is a person aged 25 to 80 with non-small cell lung cancer.

The table lists this clone with a few counts. The V gene is TRBV2, the J gene TRBJ2-4; 9 bases fit TRBD2. This CDR3 has 16 residues. Trimming at V came to 6 bases and at J to 4 bases, leaving 10 bases not matched to a gene. CDR1 is SNHLY, CDR2 FYNNEI, per germline. The CDR3 here is CASRLTSAGGKNIQYF. The CDR3 DNA follows: TGTGCCAGCAGGTTAACTTCAGCGGGGGGAAAAAACATTCAGTACTTC.

V gene TRBV29-1 combines with J gene TRBJ2-3; 7 bases align to TRBD2. The CDR3 sequence is 14 residues long. Germline CDR1 and CDR2: SQVTM and ANQGSEA. V lost 6 bases to trimming and J lost 2 bases; unmatched junction nucleotides: 8. CDR3 amino acids: CSVRTSFVTDTQYF. The CDR3 DNA sequence: TGCAGCGTACGGACTAGTTTTGTCACAGATACGCAGTATTTT.

The chain uses TRBV25-1 and TRBJ1-6, with unresolved D. CDR1 MGHDK and CDR2 SYGVNS come from the germline V gene. V lost 6 bases and J 10 bases, leaving 13 bases between the germline ends. The CDR3 is 13 residues long. The CDR3 region has the DNA TGTGCCAGCAGCCGAGCGAATAGCTCACCCCTCCACTTT. This sequence encodes CASSRANSSPLHF.

The chain employs TRBV19 and TRBJ1-2; 11 bases align to TRBD1. This CDR3 region has 17 residues. CDR1 LNHDA and CDR2 SQIVND come from the germline V gene (reference sequence). V gave up 7 bases and J gave up 6 bases; unmatched junction bases: 16. CDR3 sequence (DNA): TGTGCCAGTACCGGACAGGGGGCGCGGTACCTGGTCGATGGCTACACCTTC. It translates to CASTGQGARYLVDGYTF.

The chain uses TRBV6-5 and TRBJ1-5, with D unresolved. The germline V gene encodes CDR1 MNHEY and CDR2 SVGAGI. V was clipped by 4 bases and J by 4 bases, with 8 bases between them. The CDR3 spans 13 residues. The CDR3 region has the DNA TGTGCCAGCAGTTTGTTGGTGAATCAGCCCCAGCATTTT. Its translation: CASSLLVNQPQHF.

This clone was counted once. The chain recombines TRBV25-1 with TRBJ1-1; D may be TRBD1 (6 bases). V was pared by 7 bases and J by 4 bases, with 16 bases between. This CDR3 comprises 14 residues. Per the germline V gene, CDR1 is MGHDK and CDR2 is SYGVNS. The chain's CDR3 is CASTQTGSSTEAFF. The CDR3 region has the DNA TGTGCCAGCACCCAAACAGGGTCTTCCACTGAAGCTTTCTTT. The full variable domain, completed using reference TRBV25-1 and TRBJ1-1, is EADIYQTPRYLVIGTGKKITLECSQTMGHDKMYWYQQDPGMELHLIHYSYGVNSTEKGDLSSESTVSRIRTEHFPLTLESARPSHTSQYLCASTQTGSSTEAFFGQGTRLTVV.

The genes are TRBV30 and TRBJ1-1, with TRBD1 matching 8 bases. Germline V gene data show CDR1 as GTSNPN and CDR2 as SVGIG (reference sequence). The J segment lost 5 bases and the V segment lost 1 base, leaving 6 bases of the junction unmatched. The CDR3 runs to 14 residues. The CDR3 DNA is TGTGCCTGGAGTGGGGTACAGGGGGGAACTGAAGCTTTCTTT. Amino acids: CAWSGVQGGTEAFF.

This clone was picked up a small number of times. The rearrangement links TRBV6-6 to TRBJ2-7; 8 positions agree with TRBD1. V dropped 4 bases and J dropped 4; count of bases not matched to a gene: 9. The CDR3 has 15 amino acids. CDR1 and CDR2 from the germline V gene are MNHNY and SVGAGI (reference sequence). The CDR3 bases are TGTGCCAGCAGTTGGGGACAGGTGACGACATACGAGCAGTACTTC. The encoded protein is CASSWGQVTTYEQYF.

This clone was detected once. The chain joins TRBV7-2 to TRBJ2-6, with D maybe TRBD1 (5 bases). This CDR3 has 15 residues. Germline V gene sequence: CDR1 SGHTA, CDR2 FQGNSA. V lost 5 bases and J lost 0, with 8 bases in between. For the CDR3, the DNA is TGTGCCAGCAGCCATGACAGCTCTGGGGCCAACGTCCTGACTTTC. Translated: CASSHDSSGANVLTF.

The CDR3 protein is CASSKAHRDHTGQPQHF. The DNA for the CDR3 is TGTGCCAGTAGTAAGGCCCACCGGGACCACACGGGTCAGCCCCAGCATTTT. The rearrangement joins TRBV19 to TRBJ1-5; maybe TRBD1 (5 bases). Germline CDR1 and CDR2: LNHDA and SQIVND (reference sequence). Trimming took 4 bases from V and 6 from J, leaving 22 bases between them. The CDR3 is 17 amino acids.

The CDR3 sequence is CASSETRTYEQYF. CDR3 DNA: TGTGCCAGCAGTGAGACTCGTACCTACGAGCAGTACTTC. The chain joins TRBV2 to TRBJ2-7; D gene unclear. Per the germline V gene, CDR1 is SNHLY and CDR2 is FYNNEI. Trimming pared 3 bases from V and 2 bases from J, leaving 8 bases between. CDR3 length: 13 amino acids.

The gene calls are TRBV2 and TRBJ1-2; D not resolved. This CDR3 has 13 residues. The germline V gene encodes CDR1 SNHLY and CDR2 FYNNEI. The V end was cut by 1 base, the J end by 6 bases, with 9 bases between. CDR3 DNA sequence: TGTGCCAGCAGTGAAGTAGGGTCCGATGGCTACACCTTC. This sequence encodes CASSEVGSDGYTF.

By frequency in the sample, this clone is medium-sized. V usage is TRBV30 and J usage is TRBJ2-7; a weak D match, TRBD1 (6 bases). This CDR3 comprises 12 residues. The ends were cut back, 4 bases at V and 1 base at J, with 8 bases in the middle. Germline CDR1 reads GTSNPN; CDR2 reads SVGIG (reference sequence). The CDR3 bases are TGTGCCTGGACACAGGGATCCTACGAGCAGTACTTC. Translated: CAWTQGSYEQYF.

CDR3 protein: CASSRDRKRNNEQFF. The CDR3 DNA sequence: TGTGCCAGCAGCCGGGACAGGAAAAGGAACAATGAGCAGTTCTTC. The rearrangement uses TRBV11-3 and TRBJ2-1, with TRBD1 matching 8 bases. The CDR3 length is 15 residues. The trim removed 5 bases at V and 5 bases at J, leaving 8 bases unmatched. Germline lookup yields CDR1 SGHNT and CDR2 YENEEA.

V and J are TRBV2 and TRBJ1-2; no clear D. From germline, CDR1 is SNHLY and CDR2 FYNNEI. This CDR3 region has 12 residues. V lost 6 bases and J 8 bases, leaving 13 bases between the germline ends. The CDR3: CASSGIFGGYTF. As DNA, the CDR3 is TGTGCCAGCAGCGGGATTTTTGGCGGCTACACCTTC.

CDR3 nucleotides: TGTGCCAGCAGCGCGGCACTAGCGGGACAAGAGACCCAGTACTTC. It yields the protein CASSAALAGQETQYF. The gene calls are TRBV5-4 and TRBJ2-5; 10 bases are a match to TRBD2. Germline V gene data show CDR1 as SGHNT and CDR2 as YYREEE (reference sequence). The CDR3 has 15 residues. V dropped 4 bases and J dropped 2; count of bases not matched to a gene: 5.

The chain carries TRBV4-1 and TRBJ2-6; D unresolved. This CDR3 is 16 amino acids long. V gave up 1 base and J gave up 4 bases, with 11 bases separating them. The germline CDR1 and CDR2 sequences are MGHRA and YSYEKL. DNA of the CDR3: TGCGCCAGCAGCCAAGGACGGCAGCGCGGGGCCAACGTCCTGACTTTC. This codes for CASSQGRQRGANVLTF.

The V and J genes are TRBV10-3 and TRBJ1-5; D is ambiguous. The germline V gene encodes CDR1 ENHRY and CDR2 SYGVKD. The ends were cut back, 6 bases at V and 4 bases at J, with 10 bases in the middle. CDR3 length equals 13 residues. This CDR3 reads CAISAQLNQPQHF. The CDR3 region has the DNA TGTGCCATCAGCGCACAACTAAATCAGCCCCAGCATTTT.

This clone occurred a few times. The V gene is TRBV9, the J gene TRBJ2-2; 7 bases line up with TRBD1. The J segment lost 3 bases and the V segment lost 5 bases, leaving 4 bases of the junction unmatched. The CDR3 is made up of 14 amino acids. CDR1 is SGDLS and CDR2 is YYNGEE in the germline V gene. DNA of the CDR3: TGTGCCAGCAGGGGACAGTCTGACACCGGGGAGCTGTTTTTT. It translates to CASRGQSDTGELFF.

The chain recombines TRBV4-3 with TRBJ2-3; TRBD2 aligns across 13 bases. Germline V gives CDR1 LGHNA, CDR2 YSLEER. Trimming at V came to 3 bases and at J to 2 bases, leaving 2 bases not matched to a gene. The CDR3 contains 16 residues. The CDR3 DNA reads as TGCGCCAGCAGCCAGGGACTAGCGGGGTTCACAGATACGCAGTATTTT. Translated, it gives CASSQGLAGFTDTQYF.

J is TRBJ2-7 and V is TRBV4-1; 8 bases are shared with TRBD1. CDR1 MGHRA and CDR2 YSYEKL come from the germline V gene. The J segment lost 3 bases and the V segment lost 0 bases, leaving 7 bases of the junction unmatched. The CDR3 extends over 16 amino acids. The CDR3 here is CASSQEEGQGYYEQYF. In nucleotides, the CDR3 is TGCGCCAGCAGCCAAGAAGAAGGACAGGGCTACTACGAGCAGTACTTC.

There are a few counts of this clone. J is TRBJ2-7 and V is TRBV5-8; perhaps TRBD1 as D (6 bases). Germline CDR1 and CDR2: SGHTS and YDEGEE. The CDR3 spans 12 residues. Trimming shortened V by 2 bases and J by 4 bases, and 7 bases separated the two germline ends. The CDR3 DNA follows: TGTGCCAGCAGCTTTCAGGGGTACGAGCAGTACTTC. Translation gives CASSFQGYEQYF.

This chain uses TRBV9 with TRBJ2-1; 10 bases agree with TRBD1. Germline V gene sequence: CDR1 SGDLS, CDR2 YYNGEE. The CDR3 spans 15 residues. The junction had 7 bases not matched to a gene; V was cut back by 4 bases and J by 6 bases. CDR3 loop: CASSPGGTGVNEQFF. DNA of the CDR3: TGTGCCAGCAGCCCCGGCGGGACAGGGGTCAATGAGCAGTTCTTC.

This sequence joins TRBV4-1 and TRBJ2-1, with 12 bases fitting TRBD2. V was clipped by 4 bases and J by 3 bases; unmatched bases: 7. Per the germline V gene, CDR1 is MGHRA and CDR2 is YSYEKL. CDR3 length: 17 residues. For the CDR3, the DNA is TGCGCCAGCAGCCTCAGGGGGACTAGCGGGTACTACAATGAGCAGTTCTTC. Encoded protein: CASSLRGTSGYYNEQFF.

The V and J genes are TRBV5-4 and TRBJ2-3, with D tentatively TRBD1 or TRBD2 (6 bases each). CDR1 is SGHNT and CDR2 is YYREEE in the germline V gene (reference sequence). V lost 4 bases, J lost 4 bases, and 19 bases lay in between. The CDR3 has 16 residues. The CDR3 DNA follows: TGTGCCAGCAGCCGGAACCTCGGGGGCTTGGCAGATACGCAGTATTTT. This gives the protein CASSRNLGGLADTQYF.

This chain connects TRBV20-1 to TRBJ2-7; D is possibly TRBD1 or TRBD2 (5 bases each). CDR3 length: 11 amino acids. V lost 3 bases to trimming and J lost 6 bases, with 9 bases between them. Germline lookup yields CDR1 DFQATT and CDR2 SNEGSKA (reference sequence). Here the CDR3 DNA reads TGCAGTGCTAGTCCAGGGAGCGAGCAGTACTTC. Protein sequence: CSASPGSEQYF.

The rearrangement joins TRBV7-6 to TRBJ2-5; 8 bases match TRBD1. The length of the CDR3 is 15 residues. Germline V CDR1 and CDR2: SGHVS, FNYEAQ. V was clipped by 5 bases and J by 6 bases; unmatched bases: 11. The CDR3 region has the DNA TGTGCCAGCAGCCCGGACAGGGATGTAGAAAAGACCCAGTACTTC. Its protein product is CASSPDRDVEKTQYF.

The chain has TRBV6-4 and TRBJ2-3; TRBD2 matches 12 bases. CDR1 is MRHNA, CDR2 SNTAGT, per germline. The CDR3 extends over 15 amino acids. V lost 7 bases and J lost 1; bases outside the gene matches: 3. The CDR3 coding sequence is TGTGCCAGCACTCGGACTAGCGGGGGCACAGATACGCAGTATTTT. Amino acids: CASTRTSGGTDTQYF.

The V gene is TRBV5-1, the J gene TRBJ2-2, with 7 positions matching TRBD2. With 3 bases clipped from V and 0 bases from J, the junction kept 5 bases outside the gene matches. The CDR3 has 16 residues. The germline CDR1 and CDR2 sequences are SGHRS and YFSETQ. The CDR3 reads CASSSSGRANTGELFF. The CDR3 DNA sequence: TGCGCCAGCAGCTCTTCAGGGAGGGCGAACACCGGGGAGCTGTTTTTT.

This chain connects TRBV4-1 to TRBJ2-3; the D gene is possibly TRBD1 (5 bases). CDR3 length: 15 residues. Germline V gene data show CDR1 as MGHRA and CDR2 as YSYEKL. The V gene lost 2 bases and the J gene lost 2 bases, with 11 bases spanning the gap. The CDR3 sequence is CASSQFGRVTDTQYF. CDR3 in DNA: TGCGCCAGCAGCCAATTTGGCAGGGTCACAGATACGCAGTATTTT.

This clone was recorded once. In DNA, the CDR3 is TGTGCCAGCAGCCAGACTCTAGCGGATCAAGAGACCCAGTACTTC. Translating gives CASSQTLADQETQYF. The chain employs TRBV14 and TRBJ2-5; 7 bases are a match to TRBD2. This CDR3 contains 15 residues. Losses at the gene ends were 3 bases for V and 2 bases for J; bases not matched to a gene: 6. CDR1 is SGHDN and CDR2 is FVKESK in the germline V gene.

The rearrangement uses TRBV9 and TRBJ2-1, with 8 bases that match TRBD2. The CDR3 covers 14 residues. J was trimmed by 7 bases and V by 4 bases; bases with no gene match: 7. The germline CDR1 and CDR2 sequences are SGDLS and YYNGEE. The CDR3 loop is CASSLSGGENEQFF. The CDR3 DNA is TGTGCCAGCAGCCTCTCCGGGGGGGAAAATGAGCAGTTCTTC.